The 23 T cell receptor beta chains given below trace back to one sample, sequenced in a study of cytomegalovirus exposure and HLA in healthy donors. A multiplex PCR was run with 60 Vbeta primers and 13 Jbeta primers. TCRdb's table, derived via immunoSEQ multiplex PCR, lists solely in-frame clones and lacks some. The sample includes under 150,000 clones, over 70% of them seen just once. The sample taken for sequencing was PBMCs. These receptors were obtained from a male donor in good health and CMV-seronegative.

This clone has a single count. V gene TRBV7-2 combines with J gene TRBJ1-3, with 8 bases identical to TRBD1. The trim removed 4 bases at V and 4 bases at J, leaving 9 bases unmatched. Germline CDR1 is SGHTA and CDR2 is FQGNSA. The length of the CDR3 is 16 residues. As DNA, the CDR3 is TGTGCCAGCAGCTGGGGGGTAGGGACAGGAGGAAACACCATATATTTT. Translation: CASSWGVGTGGNTIYF.

This rearrangement joins TRBV7-6 to TRBJ2-1; TRBD1 aligns across 8 bases. The V segment lost 5 bases and the J segment 9 bases; nucleotides outside the gene matches: 3. The CDR3 extends over 12 amino acids. Germline loops: CDR1 SGHVS, CDR2 FNYEAQ. CDR3 nucleotide sequence: TGTGCCAGCAGCCCAGGGGGCTCTGAGCAGTTCTTC. Its protein is CASSPGGSEQFF.

In its sample, this clone was seen a few times. The chain combines TRBV6-5 with TRBJ1-1; D call uncertain. Germline CDR1 is MNHEY and CDR2 is SVGAGI. V was trimmed by 5 bases and J by 6 bases, leaving 10 bases between them. The CDR3 is 12 residues long. CDR3 in amino acids: CASSALSAEAFF. The CDR3 bases are TGTGCCAGCAGTGCGCTGTCCGCTGAAGCTTTCTTT.

This clone has just a few counts. The J gene is TRBJ1-6, the V gene TRBV9; 8 bases are a match to TRBD1. CDR3 length equals 14 residues. The V gene end was trimmed by 3 bases and the J gene end by 7 bases; junction bases not matched to a gene: 3. Germline lookup yields CDR1 SGDLS and CDR2 YYNGEE. Here the CDR3 DNA reads TGTGCCAGCAGCGGACAGGGGTTGAATTCACCCCTCCACTTT. Translation: CASSGQGLNSPLHF.

This chain joins TRBV27 and TRBJ1-5; a possible D gene is TRBD1 (5 bases). Germline values: CDR1 MNHEY, CDR2 SMNVEV (reference sequence). The CDR3 extends over 14 amino acids. Deletions cut 6 bases from V and 0 bases from J, with 9 bases between. For the CDR3, the DNA is TGTGCCAGCAGCCCGGACAATAGCAATCAGCCCCAGCATTTT. This codes for CASSPDNSNQPQHF.

The gene calls are TRBV10-1 and TRBJ1-5; D is possibly TRBD1 (5 bases). Germline CDR1 WNHNN, CDR2 SYGVQD (reference sequence). V was trimmed by 5 bases and J by 0 bases, leaving 11 bases between them. This CDR3 contains 15 residues. The CDR3 nucleotides are TGCGCCAGCAGTCTACAGGCTTATAGCAATCAGCCCCAGCATTTT. Protein product: CASSLQAYSNQPQHF.

The J gene is TRBJ1-2, the V gene TRBV16; D gene unclear. The ends were cut back, 4 bases at V and 6 bases at J, with 12 bases in the middle. This CDR3 has 13 residues. The germline gives CDR1 KGHSY, CDR2 FQNENV. The CDR3 loop reads CASSLGDYNGYTF. The CDR3 nucleotides are TGTGCCAGCAGCCTCGGGGATTACAATGGCTACACCTTC.

V usage is TRBV7-3 and J usage is TRBJ2-3, with 9 bases that match TRBD1. There are 15 residues in the CDR3. V lost 0 bases and J lost 7; bases outside the gene matches: 5. CDR1 is SGHTA and CDR2 is FQGTGA in the germline V gene. The CDR3 spells CASSLTGDRGNTQYF. The DNA for the CDR3 is TGTGCCAGCAGCTTAACGGGCGACAGGGGGAATACGCAGTATTTT.

In nucleotides, the CDR3 is TGTGCCAGCAGCTTAGCCAGGGCCAAAAACATTCAGTACTTC. This gives the protein CASSLARAKNIQYF. The genes are TRBV7-2 and TRBJ2-4; D uncertain. This CDR3 contains 14 residues. Germline-derived CDR1 and CDR2 are SGHTA and FQGNSA. Trimming removed 0 bases from V and 1 base from J, with 4 bases in between.

The rearrangement links TRBV30 to TRBJ1-1; D unclear. This CDR3 is built from 13 residues. V dropped 4 bases and J dropped 1 base, with 10 bases sitting between them. The germline V gene encodes CDR1 GTSNPN and CDR2 SVGIG (reference sequence). The CDR3 nucleotides are TGTGCCTGGACCCGGGGAGGGAACACTGAAGCTTTCTTT. Protein sequence: CAWTRGGNTEAFF. The full variable domain, completed using reference TRBV30 and TRBJ1-1, is SQTIHQWPATLVQPVGSPLSLECTVEGTSNPNLYWYRQAAGRGLQLLFYSVGIGQISSEVPQNLSASRPQDRQFILSSKKLLLSDSGFYLCAWTRGGNTEAFFGQGTRLTVV.

The V call is TRBV6-5, the J call TRBJ1-5; 10 bases line up with TRBD1. V shed 5 bases and J 4 bases; nucleotides not matched to a gene: 2. From germline, CDR1 is MNHEY and CDR2 SVGAGI. The CDR3 loop spans 14 amino acids. CDR3 protein: CASSRTGGNQPQHF. The CDR3 nucleotides are TGTGCCAGCAGTCGGACAGGGGGGAATCAGCCCCAGCATTTT.

The gene calls are TRBV6-5 and TRBJ1-5; no clear D gene. Deletions cut 10 bases from V and 6 bases from J, with 7 bases between. CDR3 length: 10 amino acids. Germline CDR1 MNHEY, CDR2 SVGAGI. DNA of the CDR3: TGTGCCACCGGGTTTCAGCCCCAGCATTTT. It codes for CATGFQPQHF.

This clone showed up just a few times. Here the CDR3 reads CASSLDRGSTGELFF. In nucleotides, the CDR3 is TGTGCCAGCAGCTTAGACCGAGGGTCAACCGGGGAGCTGTTTTTT. The chain links TRBV11-2 to TRBJ2-2; D is possibly TRBD2 (5 bases). Trimming took 0 bases from V and 5 from J, leaving 10 bases between them. Germline lookup yields CDR1 SGHAT and CDR2 FQNNGV. There are 15 residues in the CDR3.

CDR3 region: CASRYDRDLYGYTF. In DNA form, the CDR3 reads TGTGCCAGCAGATACGACAGGGATTTATATGGCTACACCTTC. V is TRBV5-4 and J is TRBJ1-2, with TRBD1 matching over 7 bases. This CDR3 has 14 residues. V gave up 5 bases and J gave up 5 bases; unmatched junction bases: 9. Germline-derived CDR1 and CDR2 are SGHNT and YYREEE (reference sequence).

This chain uses TRBV5-8 with TRBJ1-6; TRBD1 matches at 9 bases. This CDR3 has 15 amino acids. The V and J ends lost 1 base and 10 bases, in that order; junction bases with no gene match: 6. The germline V gene has CDR1 SGHTS and CDR2 YDEGEE. The CDR3 spells CASSLYGTGQSPLHF. The CDR3 coding sequence is TGTGCCAGCAGCTTGTATGGGACAGGGCAATCACCCCTCCACTTT.

V gene TRBV4-3 combines with J gene TRBJ2-1; unclear D gene. Germline V CDR1 and CDR2: LGHNA, YSLEER. This CDR3 comprises 15 residues. Trimming took off 0 bases at V and 9 bases at J, with 15 bases between the two ends. DNA of the CDR3: TGCGCCAGCAGCCAAGATACGACCACAGTTAGTGAGCAGTTCTTC. Residues: CASSQDTTTVSEQFF.

The rearrangement joins TRBV5-6 to TRBJ1-2, with TRBD1 matching 9 bases. The CDR3 has 14 amino acids. Trimming cost V 2 bases and J 9 bases; bases outside gene matches: 8. In germline, CDR1 is SGHDT, CDR2 YYEEEE. CDR3 sequence reads: CASSFPGTGYRYTF. CDR3 coding DNA: TGTGCCAGCAGCTTCCCCGGGACAGGGTACCGCTACACCTTC.

The V and J genes are TRBV6-5 and TRBJ1-1, with D uncertain. Trimming stripped 0 bases from V and 6 bases from J, with 14 bases between. The CDR3 is 15 amino acids. Germline-derived CDR1 and CDR2 are MNHEY and SVGAGI. This CDR3 reads CASSYSILGVAEAFF. The CDR3 coding sequence is TGTGCCAGCAGTTACTCGATTTTGGGCGTCGCTGAAGCTTTCTTT.

The genes are TRBV7-8 and TRBJ1-1; 7 nucleotides align to TRBD1. CDR1 and CDR2 from the germline V gene are SGHVS and FQNEAQ. CDR3 size: 14 residues. V lost 5 bases and J lost 3; bases outside the gene matches: 6. DNA of the CDR3: TGTGCCAGCAGCGTATTCCAGGGGGACACTGAAGCTTTCTTT. Translation: CASSVFQGDTEAFF.

The J gene is TRBJ2-2, the V gene TRBV4-1; weak D call: TRBD2 (7 bases). The CDR3 has 18 amino acids. CDR1 and CDR2 from the germline V gene are MGHRA and YSYEKL. The germline V and J ends were trimmed by 1 base and 4 bases, with 19 bases remaining between them. In DNA form, the CDR3 reads TGCGCCAGCAGCCAAGGAGGGTCCGGGGGGCGAAGCACCGGGGAGCTGTTTTTT. Translation: CASSQGGSGGRSTGELFF.

The gene calls are TRBV9 and TRBJ2-3; TRBD2 agrees at 12 bases. From germline, CDR1 is SGDLS and CDR2 YYNGEE. The CDR3 has 17 residues. V shed 0 bases, J shed 5 bases, and the junction held 7 bases outside the gene matches. CDR3 sequence reads: CASSVGASGGAGDTQYF. The CDR3 DNA follows: TGTGCCAGCAGCGTAGGGGCTAGCGGGGGGGCAGGAGATACGCAGTATTTT. Full variable domain (rest looked up from reference TRBV9 and TRBJ2-3): DSGVTQTPKHLITATGQRVTLRCSPRSGDLSVYWYQQSLDQGLQFLIQYYNGEERAKGNILERFSAQQFPDLHSELNLSSLELGDSALYFCASSVGASGGAGDTQYFGPGTRLTVL.

This chain joins TRBV4-3 and TRBJ2-7, with 9 positions matching TRBD1. The CDR3 covers 14 residues. The V gene's germline CDR1 is LGHNA and CDR2 YSLEER. J was trimmed by 6 bases and V by 1 base; bases with no gene match: 4. CDR3 nucleotide sequence: TGCGCCAGCAGCCAAGGGGGGACAGGGTCCGAGCAGTACTTC. Its translation: CASSQGGTGSEQYF.

The rearrangement joins TRBV4-3 to TRBJ2-5; TRBD2 aligns across 7 bases. Germline-derived CDR1 and CDR2 are LGHNA and YSLEER. The J segment lost 3 bases and the V segment lost 3 bases, leaving 10 bases of the junction unmatched. The CDR3 sequence is 16 residues long. The CDR3 DNA reads as TGCGCCAGCAGCCACAGCGCGGGAGTTGGGGAAGAGACCCAGTACTTC. Its protein product is CASSHSAGVGEETQYF.